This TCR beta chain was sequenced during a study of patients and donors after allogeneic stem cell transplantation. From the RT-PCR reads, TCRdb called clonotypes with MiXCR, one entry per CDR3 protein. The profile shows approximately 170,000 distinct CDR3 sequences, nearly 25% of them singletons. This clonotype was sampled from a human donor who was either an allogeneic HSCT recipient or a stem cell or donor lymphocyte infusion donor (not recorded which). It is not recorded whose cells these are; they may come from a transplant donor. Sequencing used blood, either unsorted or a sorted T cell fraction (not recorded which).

The CDR3 region has the DNA TGTGCCAGCTCACCACCGTCCCTTGCGAACACTGAAGCTTTCTTT. This translates into CASSPPSLANTEAFF. This chain joins TRBV18 and TRBJ1-1; no clear D. Germline values: CDR1 KGHSH, CDR2 LQKENI. V was shortened by 0 bases and J by 1 base, with 9 bases between the two germline ends. The CDR3 is made up of 15 amino acids.